This TCR beta chain comes out of a study of cytomegalovirus exposure and HLA in healthy donors. PCR employed 60 Vbeta and 13 Jbeta primers. The repertoire was sequenced with immunoSEQ multiplex PCR; TCRdb's copy has only in-frame clones and lacks some. The sample yields 70,000 to 95,000 clones, 76% seen once. The material sequenced was PBMCs. This receptor was obtained from a man aged 30 to 45 in good health and CMV-seropositive.

CDR3 amino acids: CASSLGLVGGNSPLHF. DNA of the CDR3: TGTGCCAGCAGCTTGGGATTGGTAGGAGGGAATTCACCCCTCCACTTT. The V and J genes are TRBV5-8 and TRBJ1-6; D remains ambiguous. The V gene's germline CDR1 is SGHTS and CDR2 YDEGEE. V was cut by 0 bases and J by 7 bases, with 14 bases left in between. This CDR3 is built from 16 residues.